The following is a TCR beta chain sequence with its context. Its target is not known. Germline V CDR1 and CDR2: SEHNR, FQNEAQ (reference sequence). CDR3 length equals 16 residues. V lost 1 base, J lost 0 bases, and 7 bases lay in between. This record belongs to a study of vaccination and CD4 T cells after COVID-19. Study-wide background: A positive SARS-CoV-2 nasal swab PCR result was recorded for each convalescent patient; about ten were mild and one severe. Recovered patients in the cohort numbered six men and four women, two of them Hispanic. Post-vaccination specimens were collected at a median of roughly 68 days following dose two (range 14 to 241). General observations from the study: From about 20 to 38, the median of SARS-CoV-2-reactive clonotypes rose without reaching significance.

One entry per CDR3 protein, called by TCRdb with MiXCR from the PCR reads. Of 25,000 or so distinct CDR3 sequences in the sample, roughly 45% are singletons; the top ten hold less than 6%. Time point: late sampling 161 to 241 days after vaccination in a few convalescent patients. V and J are TRBV7-9 and TRBJ2-6; D unclear. The sample was CD4+ T cells from blood, taken about 7 months after SARS-CoV-2 vaccination. The origin of this receptor is a human donor who had recovered from COVID-19. CDR3 nucleotides: TGTGCCAGCAGCTTAGACCCACGCTCTGGGGCCAACGTCCTGACTTTC. Encoded protein: CASSLDPRSGANVLTF.